These 19 T cell receptor beta chains originate from one sample sequenced in a study of beta chain features in type 1 diabetes. Study findings and constraints: Moderate yet significant TCRB CDR3 shortening was seen in Type 1 diabetes patients in all four CD4+ subsets.

Sequenced material consisted of expressed TCRB transcripts (all of the isolated RNA was reverse transcribed). Produced via immunoSEQ multiplex PCR; TCRdb's table is partial and in-frame only. The table shows 600,000 to 750,000 clones, with approximately 13% occurring only once. Their antigen targets remain unknown. Sequences were obtained from naive CD4+ T cells from blood. The receptors shown here come from a young man with type 1 diabetes.

This clone was seen a few times. The V and J genes are TRBV27 and TRBJ1-5, with D uncertain. This CDR3 has 14 residues. Per the germline V gene, CDR1 is MNHEY and CDR2 is SMNVEV (reference sequence). Trimming removed 0 bases from V and 4 bases from J, with 7 bases in between. CDR3 residues: CASSLSSVNQPQHF. The CDR3 DNA sequence: TGTGCCAGCAGTTTATCTAGTGTTAATCAGCCCCAGCATTTT.

The gene calls are TRBV9 and TRBJ2-7; 9 nucleotides align to TRBD1. The CDR3 totals 15 residues. With 0 bases clipped from V and 3 bases from J, the junction kept 4 bases outside the gene matches. The germline V gene has CDR1 SGDLS and CDR2 YYNGEE. This CDR3 reads CASSVAGQGIYEQYF. The CDR3 DNA reads as TGTGCCAGCAGCGTAGCGGGACAGGGCATCTACGAGCAGTACTTC.

This clone was detected a few times. The rearrangement links TRBV29-1 to TRBJ2-6; D gene uncertain. V lost 4 bases to trimming and J lost 0 bases, with 10 bases between them. CDR1 is SQVTM and CDR2 is ANQGSEA in the germline V gene. This CDR3 has 15 amino acids. The CDR3 nucleotides read TGCAGCGTTGGTTCACGGAACTCTGGGGCCAACGTCCTGACTTTC. This codes for CSVGSRNSGANVLTF.

This chain joins TRBV7-2 and TRBJ2-2, with 8 bases identical to TRBD1. CDR3 length: 16 residues. Per the germline V gene, CDR1 is SGHTA and CDR2 is FQGNSA. The V and J ends lost 5 bases and 2 bases, in that order; junction bases with no gene match: 7. This CDR3 reads CASSRGQGGNTGELFF. CDR3 sequence (DNA): TGTGCCAGCAGCAGAGGACAGGGAGGCAACACCGGGGAGCTGTTTTTT.

The chain recombines TRBV5-1 with TRBJ2-1; no definite D call. Trimming cost V 0 bases and J 3 bases, with 7 bases left between them. This CDR3 contains 14 residues. Looked up from germline, CDR1 is SGHRS and CDR2 is YFSETQ. CDR3 nucleotide sequence: TGCGCCAGCAGCTTGGGGGATAACTACAATGAGCAGTTCTTC. Translated: CASSLGDNYNEQFF.

This clone was counted only a few times. The chain employs TRBV14 and TRBJ1-3; the D is unclear. This CDR3 has 15 amino acids. The germline V gene encodes CDR1 SGHDN and CDR2 FVKESK. The V and J ends lost 2 bases and 0 bases respectively, with 8 bases between them. The CDR3 coding sequence is TGTGCCAGCAGCCAACTGTGGAACTCTGGAAACACCATATATTTT. Translation: CASSQLWNSGNTIYF.

This clone has a handful of counts. The chain employs TRBV29-1 and TRBJ1-2; D unclear. Trimming pared 3 bases from V and 6 bases from J, leaving 8 bases between. The CDR3 spans 11 residues. Germline loops: CDR1 SQVTM, CDR2 ANQGSEA. CDR3 coding DNA: TGCAGCGTTGACCAGCCCCATGGCTACACCTTC. Its translation: CSVDQPHGYTF.

This clone was counted between two and nine times. The chain joins TRBV11-2 to TRBJ1-2; D is possibly TRBD1 (5 bases). Trimming removed 7 bases from V and 3 bases from J, with 18 bases in between. The CDR3 contains 15 residues. CDR1 and CDR2 (germline): SGHAT, FQNNGV. This chain's CDR3 is CASTPVGEFDYGYTF. CDR3 coding DNA: TGTGCCAGCACCCCGGTGGGGGAGTTTGACTATGGCTACACCTTC.

This sequence joins TRBV28 and TRBJ1-2; D might be TRBD1 (5 bases). Germline V gene data show CDR1 as MDHEN and CDR2 as SYDVKM. The CDR3 sequence is 15 residues long. With 3 bases removed from V and 6 bases from J, the gap between germline ends came to 17 bases. The CDR3 loop reads CASSLDVAGFNGYTF. CDR3 sequence (DNA): TGTGCCAGCAGTTTGGATGTAGCAGGGTTTAATGGCTACACCTTC.

The CDR3 nucleotides read TGCGCCAGCAGCTCCGGGACACCAAGCCAAGAGACCCAGTACTTC. This encodes CASSSGTPSQETQYF. The chain uses TRBV5-1 and TRBJ2-5; D perhaps matches TRBD1 (6 bases). The germline V gene encodes CDR1 SGHRS and CDR2 YFSETQ. The CDR3 has 15 residues. V lost 3 bases and J lost 1, with 13 bases in between. Full variable domain (outside the CDR3, taken from reference TRBV5-1 and TRBJ2-5): KAGVTQTPRYLIKTRGQQVTLSCSPISGHRSVSWYQQTPGQGLQFLFEYFSETQRNKGNFPGRFSGRQFSNSRSEMNVSTLELGDSALYLCASSSGTPSQETQYFGPGTRLLVL.

This sequence joins TRBV25-1 and TRBJ2-1, with a tentative D call TRBD1 (5 bases). The CDR3 runs to 15 residues. Germline V gene lookup returns CDR1 MGHDK and CDR2 SYGVNS. V was pared by 3 bases and J by 0 bases, with 9 bases between. The CDR3 protein is CASSDRVSSYNEQFF. The CDR3 coding sequence is TGTGCCAGCAGTGACAGGGTTAGCTCCTACAATGAGCAGTTCTTC.

In its sample, this clone was seen a few times. In DNA form, the CDR3 reads TGCAGCGTCGGACAGGGCGAGCAGTACTTC. Its protein product is CSVGQGEQYF. This chain joins TRBV29-1 and TRBJ2-7; 8 bases match TRBD1. Per the germline V gene, CDR1 is SQVTM and CDR2 is ANQGSEA. CDR3 length: 10 residues. With V trimmed by 6 bases and J by 6 bases, 1 base remained unmatched.

The chain couples TRBV5-1 to TRBJ1-2; D ambiguous. The CDR3 has 15 amino acids. The germline gives CDR1 SGHRS, CDR2 YFSETQ. V gave up 1 base and J gave up 2 bases, with 12 bases separating them. The CDR3 DNA follows: TGCGCCAGCAGCTTGTCAGCAGGATTAAACTATGGCTACACCTTC. Its protein product is CASSLSAGLNYGYTF.

The genes are TRBV6-1 and TRBJ1-2; D remains ambiguous. CDR3 length: 14 amino acids. Germline CDR1 and CDR2: MNHNS and SASEGT. Trimming shortened V by 3 bases and J by 4 bases, and 12 bases separated the two germline ends. CDR3: CASSESRAGYGYTF. In nucleotides, the CDR3 is TGTGCCAGCAGTGAGTCCCGGGCTGGCTATGGCTACACCTTC.

This clone was counted a few times. The chain recombines TRBV4-2 with TRBJ2-1; TRBD2 matches 8 bases. V lost 0 bases to trimming and J lost 7 bases; unmatched junction nucleotides: 11. Germline lookup yields CDR1 LGHNA and CDR2 YNFKEQ. This CDR3 comprises 17 residues. The CDR3 here is CASSQDLLAAGENEQFF. The CDR3 coding sequence is TGTGCCAGCAGCCAAGATCTACTAGCGGCAGGGGAGAATGAGCAGTTCTTC.

This chain joins TRBV15 and TRBJ2-3; D is unclear. The CDR3 covers 15 residues. Germline loops: CDR1 LNHNV, CDR2 YYDKDF (reference sequence). Trimming left V 1 base short and J 6 bases short, with 14 bases between. The CDR3 bases are TGTGCCACCAGCAGAGCGGCAGAAGTGACGGATACGCAGTATTTT. It yields the protein CATSRAAEVTDTQYF.

In this sample, this clone turned up a few times. The gene calls are TRBV27 and TRBJ2-2; 7 nucleotides line up with TRBD1. This CDR3 is built from 14 residues. V was clipped by 6 bases and J by 13 bases; unmatched bases: 14. Germline CDR1 reads MNHEY; CDR2 reads SMNVEV (reference sequence). The CDR3 region is CASSQRQGRFGLFF. The CDR3 bases are TGTGCCAGCAGCCAGAGACAGGGCAGGTTCGGGCTGTTTTTT.

The CDR3: CASRAGTGNSPLHF. CDR3 sequence (DNA): TGTGCCAGCAGGGCCGGGACAGGGAATTCACCCCTCCACTTT. The V gene is TRBV7-9, the J gene TRBJ1-6; 9 bases align to TRBD1. Trimming removed 6 bases from V and 7 bases from J; junction bases left unmatched: 4. CDR3 length: 14 residues. The germline V gene encodes CDR1 SEHNR and CDR2 FQNEAQ (reference sequence).

The rearrangement joins TRBV5-1 to TRBJ2-5; D gene ambiguous. Trimming took 0 bases from V and 0 from J, leaving 6 bases between them. Germline V gives CDR1 SGHRS, CDR2 YFSETQ. This CDR3 region has 14 residues. The CDR3 reads CASSLARNQETQYF. CDR3 nucleotide sequence: TGCGCCAGCAGCTTGGCACGTAACCAAGAGACCCAGTACTTC.